This T cell receptor (beta chain) is from a study of liver allograft versus peripheral blood T cells. Study summary: Liver transplant recipients had T cell receptor repertoires compared between transplanted liver and peripheral blood.

CDR1 and CDR2 (germline): DFQATT, SNEGSKA (reference sequence). The CDR3 has 16 residues. This clonotype has just a few counts. Its specificity is unknown. TCRdb ran MiXCR on the reads and lists one entry per CDR3 protein. The sample contains about 8,400 distinct CDR3 sequences, 17% of which appear only once. Findings and limits, study-wide: Liver allografts reportedly held T cell receptor repertoires unlike those in peripheral blood.

The sequence came from a human patient who had a liver transplant. Some T cells may originate from the graft donor. The chain uses TRBV20-1 and TRBJ2-1; 9 nucleotides align to TRBD2. CDR3 DNA: TGCAGCGCACCCAGGGGGGTAGCGGGAGCCTACAATGAGCAGTTCTTC. Amino acids: CSAPRGVAGAYNEQFF.